A selection of T cell receptor beta chains follows, all from one sample in a study of technical replicates of blood from a few donors. Here immunoSEQ multiplex PCR was the method, and the copy in TCRdb shows in-frame clones only, minus some. Among some 77,000 clones, roughly nine tenths were seen once, and the ten largest hold around 0.4%. The sequencing sample was made of T cells isolated from PBMCs. The receptors derive from a human donor in good health. CDR3s include the opening cysteine and the closing phenylalanine or tryptophan. The order of the fields is D gene, clone size, J gene, V gene, CDR3 DNA, CDR3 protein. A D gene is named only where the DNA matches it firmly. A row's size may be missing; if present it is once, few, many or a size class.

D: TRBD2; size: NA; J: TRBJ2-2; V: TRBV9; DNA: TGTGCCAGCAGCTCTAGCGGAAACACCGGGGAGCTGTTTTTT; CDR3: CASSSSGNTGELFF
D: NA; size: NA; J: TRBJ2-1; V: TRBV27; DNA: TGTGCCAGCAGTTTATGGGGAGGCCGGGATGAGCAGTTCTTC; CDR3: CASSLWGGRDEQFF
D: NA; size: NA; J: TRBJ2-4; V: TRBV7-9; DNA: TGTGCCAGCTCCGGGACTTTAAACATTCAGTACTTC; CDR3: CASSGTLNIQYF
D: TRBD2; size: once; J: TRBJ2-2; V: TRBV7-9; DNA: TGTGCCAGCAGCTTTGCTAGCGGCACCGGGGAGCTGTTTTTT; CDR3: CASSFASGTGELFF
D: TRBD1; size: NA; J: TRBJ1-5; V: TRBV18; DNA: TGTGCCAGCTCACCACCGGGACAGGGTAAGGAGCCCCAGCATTTT; CDR3: CASSPPGQGKEPQHF
D: NA; size: NA; J: TRBJ1-2; V: TRBV14; DNA: TGTGCCAGCAGCCAAGTTACGGGGGAGGTGTATGGCTACACCTTC; CDR3: CASSQVTGEVYGYTF
D: TRBD2; size: NA; J: TRBJ2-7; V: TRBV9; DNA: TGTGCCAGCAGCGAGTCTAGCGGGAGAGGGTTCTACGAGCAGTACTTC; CDR3: CASSESSGRGFYEQYF
D: NA; size: once; J: TRBJ2-2; V: TRBV29-1; DNA: TGCAGCGTCTACAGGAACACCGGGGAGCTGTTTTTT; CDR3: CSVYRNTGELFF
D: NA; size: NA; J: TRBJ1-1; V: TRBV6-1; DNA: TGTGCCAGCCGGAAAGGGGACACTGAAGCTTTCTTT; CDR3: CASRKGDTEAFF
D: TRBD1; size: NA; J: TRBJ2-5; V: TRBV6-1; DNA: TGTGCCAGCAGTGAATGGGACAGGGGTCGTGAAGAGACCCAGTACTTC; CDR3: CASSEWDRGREETQYF
D: TRBD2; size: once; J: TRBJ2-3; V: TRBV6-5; DNA: TGTGCCAGCAGTTCCGGACTAGCCCACGGTACGCAGTATTTT; CDR3: CASSSGLAHGTQYF
D: TRBD2; size: NA; J: TRBJ2-1; V: TRBV7-9; DNA: TGTGCCAGCAGACAATCTAGCGGGAGTAACAGGGAGCAGTTCTTC; CDR3: CASRQSSGSNREQFF
D: NA; size: NA; J: TRBJ2-7; V: TRBV11-2; DNA: TGTGCCAGCCTCGAGAGTTACGAGCAGTACTTC; CDR3: CASLESYEQYF
D: NA; size: NA; J: TRBJ2-2; V: TRBV2; DNA: TGTGCCAGCAAAAGTACAAGTATGGCGAACACCGGGGAGCTGTTTTTT; CDR3: CASKSTSMANTGELFF
D: NA; size: NA; J: TRBJ2-7; V: TRBV10-1; DNA: TGCGCCAGCAGTGATGGCTGGAGCTCCTACGAGCAGTACTTC; CDR3: CASSDGWSSYEQYF
D: NA; size: NA; J: TRBJ1-5; V: TRBV7-9; DNA: TGTGCCAGCAGCCCGAGCGGGGGCCGGAGCAATCAGCCCCAGCATTTT; CDR3: CASSPSGGRSNQPQHF
D: NA; size: NA; J: TRBJ1-1; V: TRBV6-5; DNA: TGTGCCAGCAGTTACTGGGGAAGGGGAACTGAAGCTTTCTTT; CDR3: CASSYWGRGTEAFF
D: TRBD2; size: NA; J: TRBJ2-4; V: TRBV4-2; DNA: TGTGCCAGCAGCCAAGGACTAGCGGGAGGGCCTCTAAACATTCAGTACTTC; CDR3: CASSQGLAGGPLNIQYF
D: NA; size: NA; J: TRBJ2-1; V: TRBV27; DNA: TGTGCCAGCAGTCCCAACAGGGAGGGCAATGAGCAGTTCTTC; CDR3: CASSPNREGNEQFF
D: NA; size: NA; J: TRBJ1-2; V: TRBV9; DNA: TGTGCCAGCAGCGTAGGAGTCAACAGGGACCTCTATGGCTACACCTTC; CDR3: CASSVGVNRDLYGYTF
D: TRBD2; size: NA; J: TRBJ2-1; V: TRBV29-1; DNA: TGCAGCGTTGGGACTAGCGGGCCAAATGAGCAGTTCTTC; CDR3: CSVGTSGPNEQFF
D: NA; size: NA; J: TRBJ2-1; V: TRBV9; DNA: TGTGCCAGCAGCGGAGGCGGTCTTGGCCCCTACAATGAGCAGTTCTTC; CDR3: CASSGGGLGPYNEQFF